These 12 T cell receptor beta chains were all obtained from the same sample, sequenced in a study of long-term antiretroviral therapy in people with HIV. With survey level as its setting, the immunoSEQ assay was v3.0. The method was immunoSEQ multiplex PCR; TCRdb's version includes in-frame clones alone and lacks a portion of them. The table has tens of thousands of clones, 75% to 90% seen once. The sequences come from unsorted PBMCs, collected 1.2 years after starting antiretroviral therapy. The receptors come from a middle-aged woman with HIV.

This CDR3 is CASSPPAGGGPNTGELFF. The DNA for the CDR3 is TGTGCCAGCTCACCACCGGCGGGAGGGGGCCCGAACACCGGGGAGCTGTTTTTT. This sequence joins TRBV18 and TRBJ2-2; 9 bases fit TRBD2. Germline V gene sequence: CDR1 KGHSH, CDR2 LQKENI. The CDR3 consists of 18 residues. The J segment lost 0 bases and the V segment lost 0 bases, leaving 5 bases of the junction unmatched.

The CDR3 DNA is TGTGCCAGCAGCCCTAATGAGGGAGATACGCAGTATTTT. The encoded protein is CASSPNEGDTQYF. This chain joins TRBV7-2 and TRBJ2-3; D is possibly TRBD2 (5 bases). Trimming cost V 5 bases and J 5 bases, with 11 bases left between them. The CDR3 totals 13 residues. Germline V gene data show CDR1 as SGHTA and CDR2 as FQGNSA. Drawing the rest from reference TRBV7-2 and TRBJ2-3, the complete variable domain is GAGVSQSPSNKVTEKGKDVELRCDPISGHTALYWYRQSLGQGLEFLIYFQGNSAPDKSGLPSDRFSAERTGGSVSTLTIQRTQQEDSAVYLCASSPNEGDTQYFGPGTRLTVL.

The chain joins TRBV6-5 to TRBJ2-5; the D gene is possibly TRBD1 (6 bases). The germline V gene has CDR1 MNHEY and CDR2 SVGAGI. The CDR3 has 15 amino acids. V was trimmed by 2 bases and J by 1 base, leaving 11 bases between them. The CDR3 sequence: CASSYRDRLQETQYF. CDR3 coding DNA: TGTGCCAGCAGTTACCGCGACAGGCTCCAAGAGACCCAGTACTTC.

The chain recombines TRBV11-2 with TRBJ2-3, with D perhaps matching TRBD2 (7 bases). Germline V gene sequence: CDR1 SGHAT, CDR2 FQNNGV. This CDR3 comprises 14 residues. The V end lost 3 bases, the J end lost 5 bases, and 12 bases lay between the germline ends. The CDR3 bases are TGTGCCAGCAGCTTTGGAAGGGGGGGAGATACGCAGTATTTT. This encodes CASSFGRGGDTQYF.

This clone was picked up a small number of times. The chain employs TRBV5-6 and TRBJ2-7, with 8 bases fitting TRBD1. The germline V gene has CDR1 SGHDT and CDR2 YYEEEE. Trimming at V came to 4 bases and at J to 6 bases, leaving 6 bases not matched to a gene. The CDR3 loop spans 13 amino acids. The DNA of the CDR3 is TGTGCCAGCAGCCCACAGGGGGTGAGCGAGCAGTACTTC. It codes for CASSPQGVSEQYF. The entire variable domain, with the rest obtained from reference TRBV5-6 and TRBJ2-7, is as follows: DAGVTQSPTHLIKTRGQQVTLRCSPKSGHDTVSWYQQALGQGPQFIFQYYEEEERQRGNFPDRFSGHQFPNYSSELNVNALLLGDSALYLCASSPQGVSEQYFGPGTRLTVT.

The genes are TRBV7-2 and TRBJ2-2; the D is unclear. Trimming took 4 bases from V and 5 from J, leaving 8 bases between them. The V gene's germline CDR1 is SGHTA and CDR2 FQGNSA. CDR3 size: 13 residues. In nucleotides, the CDR3 is TGTGCCAGCAGCTCCTTAGGGACCGGGGAGCTGTTTTTT. Protein product: CASSSLGTGELFF.

The chain is built from TRBV4-1 and TRBJ2-3; D gene unclear. The CDR3 has 12 amino acids. Germline V CDR1 and CDR2: MGHRA, YSYEKL. V gave up 0 bases and J gave up 6 bases, with 4 bases separating them. CDR3 in amino acids: CASSQDRDTQYF. In DNA, the CDR3 is TGCGCCAGCAGCCAAGACAGGGATACGCAGTATTTT.

The chain carries TRBV2 and TRBJ2-1; D unresolved. Per germline, CDR1 SNHLY and CDR2 FYNNEI. This CDR3 has 14 amino acids. Trimming stripped 7 bases from V and 0 bases from J, with 10 bases between. CDR3 sequence (DNA): TGTGCCAGCATCCCCATAGGCTCCTACAATGAGCAGTTCTTC. Residues: CASIPIGSYNEQFF.

This CDR3 reads CASSQDHRLGTGELFF. The DNA of the CDR3 is TGCGCCAGCAGCCAAGACCACAGGTTGGGCACCGGGGAGCTGTTTTTT. The chain is built from TRBV4-3 and TRBJ2-2; tentatively, D is TRBD1 (5 bases). The V and J ends lost 0 bases and 4 bases respectively, with 12 bases between them. The CDR3 spans 16 residues. CDR1 and CDR2 (germline): LGHNA, YSLEER.

The chain links TRBV6-1 to TRBJ2-3; D call uncertain. The CDR3 consists of 15 residues. The ends were cut back, 10 bases at V and 2 bases at J, with 19 bases in the middle. The germline V gene has CDR1 MNHNS and CDR2 SASEGT. CDR3 in amino acids: CATGGWGPPTDTQYF. The CDR3 DNA reads as TGTGCCACGGGCGGATGGGGTCCTCCCACAGATACGCAGTATTTT.

V is TRBV2 and J is TRBJ2-3; unclear D gene. CDR1 is SNHLY, CDR2 FYNNEI, per germline. The CDR3 has 12 residues. V lost 5 bases, J lost 3 bases, and 6 bases lay in between. The CDR3 DNA reads as TGTGCCAGCAGTAGTGAAACAGATACGCAGTATTTT. This translates into CASSSETDTQYF.

The chain joins TRBV27 to TRBJ2-2; 11 nucleotides align to TRBD2. There are 17 residues in the CDR3. The V and J ends lost 4 bases and 7 bases, in that order; junction bases with no gene match: 11. Germline CDR1 and CDR2: MNHEY and SMNVEV (reference sequence). The CDR3 sequence is CASSYKLAGDMGGELFF. Here the CDR3 DNA reads TGTGCCAGCAGTTATAAACTAGCGGGAGATATGGGCGGGGAGCTGTTTTTT.